Below, 22 T cell receptor beta chains from the same sample are listed, as sequenced in a study of blood T cell repertoires in COVID-19. Here immunoSEQ multiplex PCR was the method, and the copy in TCRdb shows in-frame clones only, minus some. The table includes 30,000 to 40,000 clones, approximately 80% detected once. The material sequenced was peripheral blood. Receptors were obtained from an elderly man with acute or convalescent COVID-19.

This clone occurred once. This sequence joins TRBV28 and TRBJ2-5; 14 positions agree with TRBD2. Trimming removed 4 bases from V and 5 bases from J; junction bases left unmatched: 6. CDR1 and CDR2 from the germline V gene are MDHEN and SYDVKM. This CDR3 spans 16 amino acids. The CDR3 loop reads CASSSPGLAGVETQYF. The CDR3 nucleotides read TGTGCCAGCAGTTCTCCGGGACTAGCGGGAGTGGAGACCCAGTACTTC.

Comments on this clone: A junction end diverges from the germline sequence, so it may reflect a read error. The chain carries TRBV4-3 and TRBJ1-2; D unclear. The CDR3 covers 14 residues. Looked up from germline, CDR1 is LGHNA and CDR2 is YSLEER. CDR3 nucleotide sequence: TGCGCCAGCAGCCAAGATCCGGGTCTTCCGACCCGGATCTTC. This codes for CASSQDPGLPTRIF.

This chain connects TRBV5-1 to TRBJ1-2, with D maybe TRBD1 (5 bases). The germline V and J ends were trimmed by 1 base and 4 bases, with 11 bases remaining between them. Germline values: CDR1 SGHRS, CDR2 YFSETQ. The CDR3 has 14 amino acids. DNA for the CDR3: TGCGCCAGCAGCTTGAAGACAGTGGGCTATGGCTACACCTTC. This codes for CASSLKTVGYGYTF.

This chain connects TRBV18 to TRBJ2-3; D ambiguous. CDR1 and CDR2 (germline): KGHSH, LQKENI. The length of the CDR3 is 14 residues. V was cut by 3 bases and J by 0 bases, with 7 bases left in between. CDR3 region: CASSPTASTDTQYF. The CDR3 bases are TGTGCCAGCTCACCGACTGCTAGCACAGATACGCAGTATTTT.

The chain links TRBV2 to TRBJ2-4; 8 nucleotides align to TRBD2. The CDR3 extends over 14 amino acids. Per the germline V gene, CDR1 is SNHLY and CDR2 is FYNNEI. V shed 2 bases, J shed 11 bases, and the junction held 8 bases outside the gene matches. CDR3 coding DNA: TGTGCCAGCAGTGAATTGGGAGGGACTAGAGTTCAGTACTTC. As protein: CASSELGGTRVQYF.

This rearrangement joins TRBV7-3 to TRBJ2-7; 7 bases are a match to TRBD1. V lost 1 base, J lost 1 base, and 4 bases stayed unmatched. Germline CDR1 SGHTA, CDR2 FQGTGA. There are 15 residues in the CDR3. The CDR3 here is CASSLIRDSSYEQYF. CDR3 nucleotide sequence: TGTGCCAGCAGCTTAATTCGGGACAGTTCCTACGAGCAGTACTTC.

The genes are TRBV5-1 and TRBJ1-1, with 7 nucleotides matching TRBD1. Germline V gene lookup returns CDR1 SGHRS and CDR2 YFSETQ. This CDR3 has 17 amino acids. V gave up 3 bases and J gave up 2 bases; unmatched junction bases: 13. The CDR3 region is CASSSPRWDSHNTEAFF. The CDR3 DNA is TGCGCCAGCAGCTCCCCCCGGTGGGACAGCCATAACACTGAAGCTTTCTTT. The entire variable domain, with the rest obtained from reference TRBV5-1 and TRBJ1-1, is as follows: KAGVTQTPRYLIKTRGQQVTLSCSPISGHRSVSWYQQTPGQGLQFLFEYFSETQRNKGNFPGRFSGRQFSNSRSEMNVSTLELGDSALYLCASSSPRWDSHNTEAFFGQGTRLTVV.

The gene calls are TRBV18 and TRBJ1-2; D gene unclear. V was trimmed by 5 bases and J by 5 bases, leaving 9 bases between them. Per germline, CDR1 KGHSH and CDR2 LQKENI. The CDR3 is 12 residues long. CDR3 residues: CASSNPGYGYTF. The CDR3 nucleotides read TGTGCCAGCTCAAACCCGGGGTATGGCTACACCTTC.

This clone was seen only a few times. The chain joins TRBV30 to TRBJ1-3; D perhaps matches TRBD1 (5 bases). Germline V gives CDR1 GTSNPN, CDR2 SVGIG (reference sequence). V lost 6 bases to trimming and J lost 15 bases, with 12 bases between them. The CDR3 loop spans 9 amino acids. The chain's CDR3 is CACRGGRYF. The CDR3 bases are TGTGCCTGCCGGGGGGGAAGATATTTT.

The chain employs TRBV7-2 and TRBJ1-2, with 9 bases that match TRBD1. CDR3 length equals 15 residues. The germline V gene encodes CDR1 SGHTA and CDR2 FQGNSA. With V trimmed by 5 bases and J by 7 bases, 11 bases remained unmatched. The CDR3 here is CASSAGTGLEGGYTF. In DNA, the CDR3 is TGTGCCAGCAGCGCGGGGACAGGGCTCGAGGGTGGCTACACCTTC.

The V and J genes are TRBV5-1 and TRBJ2-7; 9 nucleotides match TRBD2. CDR1 is SGHRS, CDR2 YFSETQ, per germline. The CDR3 totals 13 residues. After removal of 4 bases from V and 5 bases from J, the junction contained 4 bases not matched to a gene. The chain's CDR3 is CASSQGLANEQYF. In nucleotides, the CDR3 is TGCGCCAGCAGCCAAGGACTAGCGAACGAGCAGTACTTC.

The chain recombines TRBV29-1 with TRBJ1-1; D is undetermined. The ends were cut back, 4 bases at V and 0 bases at J, with 9 bases in the middle. CDR3 size: 13 residues. Germline V gives CDR1 SQVTM, CDR2 ANQGSEA. The CDR3 protein is CSVVRQLNTEAFF. The CDR3, as DNA: TGCAGCGTTGTGCGACAATTGAACACTGAAGCTTTCTTT.

This sequence joins TRBV7-2 and TRBJ1-1; TRBD1 is a possible D gene (5 bases). Germline loops: CDR1 SGHTA, CDR2 FQGNSA. V was cut by 4 bases and J by 0 bases, with 9 bases left in between. The CDR3 loop spans 14 amino acids. CDR3 DNA sequence: TGTGCCAGCAGCTCGAGACAGTTGAACACTGAAGCTTTCTTT. Protein: CASSSRQLNTEAFF.

The chain employs TRBV3-1 (or the pseudogene TRBV3-2) and TRBJ1-6, with TRBD1 matching 8 bases. CDR3 size: 15 residues. The germline gives CDR1 LGHDT, CDR2 YNNKEL (reference sequence). V shed 0 bases and J 10 bases; nucleotides not matched to a gene: 5. CDR3 region: CASSQEDRGGSPLHF. In DNA, the CDR3 is TGTGCCAGCAGCCAAGAAGACAGGGGTGGATCACCCCTCCACTTT.

The V call is TRBV11-3, the J call TRBJ2-7, with 8 bases matching TRBD1. There are 15 residues in the CDR3. CDR1 SGHNT and CDR2 YENEEA come from the germline V gene. Trimming removed 1 base from V and 5 bases from J; junction bases left unmatched: 7. The CDR3 sequence: CASSLGGQGANEQYF. CDR3 sequence (DNA): TGTGCCAGCAGCTTAGGCGGGCAGGGGGCCAACGAGCAGTACTTC.

The V gene is TRBV2, the J gene TRBJ1-2; D is ambiguous. Germline V lookup: CDR1 SNHLY, CDR2 FYNNEI. CDR3 length: 12 amino acids. The ends were cut back, 7 bases at V and 5 bases at J, with 11 bases in the middle. The CDR3 is CASTPFSYGYTF. DNA of the CDR3: TGTGCCAGCACCCCGTTTTCGTATGGCTACACCTTC.

This clone occurred a few times. The chain carries TRBV19 and TRBJ2-2; possible D gene TRBD2, 6 bases. Trimming took off 4 bases at V and 5 bases at J, with 17 bases between the two ends. Germline V gene sequence: CDR1 LNHDA, CDR2 SQIVND (reference sequence). This CDR3 region has 16 residues. The CDR3 loop is CASSTRGPGGTGELFF. CDR3 nucleotide sequence: TGTGCCAGTAGTACCCGTGGACCTGGAGGGACCGGGGAGCTGTTTTTT.

The rearrangement uses TRBV6-6 and TRBJ1-1; D might be TRBD1 (6 bases). V lost 5 bases and J lost 7, with 14 bases in between. The CDR3 extends over 13 amino acids. Germline lookup yields CDR1 MNHNY and CDR2 SVGAGI (reference sequence). The CDR3 sequence is CASSLQGRGEAFF. CDR3 nucleotide sequence: TGTGCCAGCAGTCTACAGGGCCGAGGTGAAGCTTTCTTT.

The V and J genes are TRBV6-5 and TRBJ2-7; 7 positions agree with TRBD2. V was clipped by 5 bases and J by 7 bases; unmatched bases: 2. Looked up from germline, CDR1 is MNHEY and CDR2 is SVGAGI. The CDR3 loop spans 11 amino acids. This CDR3 is CASSPGGEQYF. The CDR3 DNA follows: TGTGCCAGCAGTCCCGGGGGGGAGCAGTACTTC.

CDR3 in amino acids: CASSVGLIPHQETQYF. CDR3 DNA: TGTGCCAGCAGTGTGGGGCTAATCCCCCACCAAGAGACCCAGTACTTC. The chain recombines TRBV6-1 with TRBJ2-5, with TRBD1 as a possible D gene (5 bases). V gave up 4 bases and J gave up 0 bases, with 15 bases separating them. CDR3 size: 16 residues. CDR1 and CDR2 (germline): MNHNS, SASEGT.

The CDR3 DNA reads TGTGCCAGCAGCTTTAGCGGAGACTCCTACAATGAGCAGTTCTTC. Its protein is CASSFSGDSYNEQFF. The V call is TRBV7-2, the J call TRBJ2-1; the D gene is possibly TRBD2 (6 bases). This CDR3 region has 15 residues. Germline V gene data show CDR1 as SGHTA and CDR2 as FQGNSA. Trimming shortened V by 3 bases and J by 0 bases, and 9 bases separated the two germline ends.

The chain uses TRBV18 and TRBJ1-2, with a tentative D call TRBD1 (5 bases). This CDR3 comprises 15 residues. Germline CDR1 reads KGHSH; CDR2 reads LQKENI. The V end was cut by 5 bases, the J end by 4 bases, with 17 bases between. The CDR3 DNA sequence: TGTGCCAGCTCAGCGGGGCAAACCTCAAGCTATGGCTACACCTTC. This translates into CASSAGQTSSYGYTF.